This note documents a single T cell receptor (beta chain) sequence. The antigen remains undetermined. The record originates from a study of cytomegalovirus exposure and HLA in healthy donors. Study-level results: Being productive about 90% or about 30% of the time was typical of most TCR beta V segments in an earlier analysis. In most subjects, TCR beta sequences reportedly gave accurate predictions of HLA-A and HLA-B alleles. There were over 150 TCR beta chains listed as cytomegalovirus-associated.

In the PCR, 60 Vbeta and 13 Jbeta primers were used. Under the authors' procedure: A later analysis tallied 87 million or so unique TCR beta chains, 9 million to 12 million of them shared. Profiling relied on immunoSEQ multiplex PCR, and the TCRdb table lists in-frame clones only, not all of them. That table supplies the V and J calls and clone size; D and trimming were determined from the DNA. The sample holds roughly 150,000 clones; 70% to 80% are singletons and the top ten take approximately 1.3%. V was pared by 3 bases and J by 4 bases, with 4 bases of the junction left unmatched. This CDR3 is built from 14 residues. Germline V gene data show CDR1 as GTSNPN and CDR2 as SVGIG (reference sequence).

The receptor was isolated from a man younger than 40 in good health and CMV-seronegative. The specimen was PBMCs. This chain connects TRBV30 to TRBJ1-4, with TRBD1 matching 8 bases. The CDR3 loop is CAWSSDRVNEKLFF. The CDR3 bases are TGTGCCTGGAGCTCGGACAGGGTTAATGAAAAACTGTTTTTT.